This T cell receptor (beta chain) was found in a study of immune evolution from preneoplasia to lung adenocarcinoma. Study-wide results and limits: Normal lung had highest clonality; later lesions appeared denser, more diverse. Highest clonality occurred in KRAS-mutant, not EGFR-mutant or double wild-type, nodules.

TCRdb keeps only in-frame clones here, not all; method: immunoSEQ multiplex PCR. The sample contains roughly 9,000 clones, around 86% of which appear only once. After pathologic assessment, macro-dissection selected premalignant or tumor cells for extraction. Note on this clone: Its antigen remains unidentified.

The sequenced material came from FFPE minimally invasive lung adenocarcinoma tissue. The sequence derives from an older donor with lung adenocarcinoma.

The CDR3 region has the DNA TGTGCCAGCAGCCAAACGGGACAGACTGGGGCAGATACGCAGTATTTT. Its translation: CASSQTGQTGADTQYF. The genes are TRBV4-2 and TRBJ2-3; TRBD1 agrees at 7 bases. Trimming cost V 2 bases and J 4 bases; bases outside gene matches: 9. The CDR3 loop spans 16 amino acids. Germline CDR1 reads LGHNA; CDR2 reads YNFKEQ.